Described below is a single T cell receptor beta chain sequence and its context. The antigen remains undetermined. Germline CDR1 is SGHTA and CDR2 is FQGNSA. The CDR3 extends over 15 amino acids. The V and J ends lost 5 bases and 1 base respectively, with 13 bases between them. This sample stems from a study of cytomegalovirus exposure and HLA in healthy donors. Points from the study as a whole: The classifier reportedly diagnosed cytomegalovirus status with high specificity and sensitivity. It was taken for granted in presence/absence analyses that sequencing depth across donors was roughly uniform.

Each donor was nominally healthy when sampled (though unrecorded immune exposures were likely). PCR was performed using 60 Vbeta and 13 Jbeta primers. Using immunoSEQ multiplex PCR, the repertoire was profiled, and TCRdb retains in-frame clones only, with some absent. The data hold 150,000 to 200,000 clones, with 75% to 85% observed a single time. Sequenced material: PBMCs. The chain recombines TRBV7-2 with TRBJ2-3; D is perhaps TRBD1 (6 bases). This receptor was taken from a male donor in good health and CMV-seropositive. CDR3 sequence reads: CASSPGGLRTDTQYF. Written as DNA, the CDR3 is TGTGCCAGCAGCCCTGGGGGCCTACGCACAGATACGCAGTATTTT.